Sequencing of this TCR beta chain was carried out in a study of cytomegalovirus exposure and HLA in healthy donors. Study-wide results and caveats: TCR beta sequences reportedly predicted the HLA-A and HLA-B alleles of most subjects accurately.

Healthy bone marrow donors made up the donors. In germline, CDR1 is MNHEY, CDR2 SVGAGI. The CDR3 is made up of 15 amino acids. The germline V and J ends were trimmed by 2 bases and 0 bases, with 11 bases remaining between them. The PCR had 60 Vbeta and 13 Jbeta primers. Method: immunoSEQ multiplex PCR; TCRdb's copy keeps in-frame clones and lacks some. The repertoire holds around 140,000 clones, with approximately 86% as singletons. A word on this clone: Its specificity is unknown.

The sample consisted of PBMCs. The clonotype originates from a woman in her 40s in good health and CMV-seronegative. The gene calls are TRBV6-5 and TRBJ2-7; the D is unclear. The CDR3 nucleotides read TGTGCCAGCAGTTACGCGGCCGGTAGCTCCTACGAGCAGTACTTC. Protein: CASSYAAGSSYEQYF.